This is a list of T cell receptor beta chains from one sample in a study of blood T cell repertoires in COVID-19. Sequenced by immunoSEQ multiplex PCR; TCRdb stores in-frame clones only, minus some. The sample has 300,000 to 350,000 clones, approximately 85% seen once. The specimen was PBMCs or T cells enriched from blood (not recorded which). Every receptor here comes from a man aged 25 to 40 who had recovered from COVID-19. Both conserved end residues are part of each CDR3. The order of the fields is J gene, clone size, D gene, V gene, CDR3 DNA, CDR3 protein. The D gene is left open where the match is weak. A row's size may be missing; if present it is once, few, many or a size class.

J gene: TRBJ1-2
clone size: .
D gene: .
V gene: TRBV7-9
CDR3 DNA: TGTGCCAGCAGCTTCGGCGGGCCTGATTCTAACTATGGCTACACCTTC
CDR3 protein: CASSFGGPDSNYGYTF

J gene: TRBJ1-1
clone size: .
D gene: TRBD1
V gene: TRBV10-3
CDR3 DNA: TGTGCCATCAGTGAGGGGGGACTTTACGGGACAGGGAGCACTGAAGCTTTCTTT
CDR3 protein: CAISEGGLYGTGSTEAFF

J gene: TRBJ2-5
clone size: few
D gene: .
V gene: TRBV9
CDR3 DNA: TGTGCCAGCAGCGTAGGTGTCAGGGAAGAGACCCAGTACTTC
CDR3 protein: CASSVGVREETQYF

J gene: TRBJ1-2
clone size: .
D gene: .
V gene: TRBV12-3/TRBV12-4
CDR3 DNA: TGTGCCAGCAGTTTATCGGGGGATGGCTACACCTTC
CDR3 protein: CASSLSGDGYTF

J gene: TRBJ1-2
clone size: .
D gene: TRBD1
V gene: TRBV30
CDR3 DNA: TGTGCCTGGAAGAGTACAGGGGTTGGTGGCTACACCTTC
CDR3 protein: CAWKSTGVGGYTF

J gene: TRBJ1-1
clone size: .
D gene: .
V gene: TRBV19
CDR3 DNA: TGTGCCAGTAGCCTACAGACGAACACTGAAGCTTTCTTT
CDR3 protein: CASSLQTNTEAFF

J gene: TRBJ1-2
clone size: .
D gene: TRBD1
V gene: TRBV12-3/TRBV12-4
CDR3 DNA: TGTGCCAGCAGACAGGGGTTCTATGGCTACACCTTC
CDR3 protein: CASRQGFYGYTF

J gene: TRBJ1-3
clone size: .
D gene: .
V gene: TRBV9
CDR3 DNA: TGTGCCAGCAGCGTAGAGGCGGGTTCTGGAAACACCATATATTTT
CDR3 protein: CASSVEAGSGNTIYF

J gene: TRBJ2-5
clone size: .
D gene: .
V gene: TRBV24-1
CDR3 DNA: TGTGCCACCAGTGACCCCCGGGACTACCAAGAGACCCAGTACTTC
CDR3 protein: CATSDPRDYQETQYF

J gene: TRBJ1-1
clone size: .
D gene: .
V gene: TRBV7-8
CDR3 DNA: TGTGCCAGCAGCTTAGTGCTACAGGGCTATGAAGCTTTCTTT
CDR3 protein: CASSLVLQGYEAFF

J gene: TRBJ1-1
clone size: .
D gene: .
V gene: TRBV5-1
CDR3 DNA: TGCGCCAGCAGCTTGGGGGAGCGGGCTTTCTTT
CDR3 protein: CASSLGERAFF

J gene: TRBJ2-3
clone size: .
D gene: TRBD2
V gene: TRBV7-9
CDR3 DNA: TGTGCCAGCAGCTTAGCCCACCTAACTAGCGGTTACACAGATACGCAGTATTTT
CDR3 protein: CASSLAHLTSGYTDTQYF

J gene: TRBJ1-4
clone size: .
D gene: .
V gene: TRBV5-4
CDR3 DNA: TGTGCCAGCAGCTTAAAGGGGGTTGAAAAACTGTTTTTT
CDR3 protein: CASSLKGVEKLFF

J gene: TRBJ2-7
clone size: .
D gene: .
V gene: TRBV27
CDR3 DNA: TGTGCCAGCAGTGACAGGCCTAGCTACGAGCAGTACTTC
CDR3 protein: CASSDRPSYEQYF

J gene: TRBJ2-1
clone size: few
D gene: .
V gene: TRBV3-1/TRBV3-2
CDR3 DNA: TGTGCCAGCAGCCAAGCATTGAGGAATGAGCAGTTCTTC
CDR3 protein: CASSQALRNEQFF

J gene: TRBJ2-7
clone size: .
D gene: TRBD1
V gene: TRBV2
CDR3 DNA: TGTGCCAGCAGCCTCGGACAGGGGACCTACGAGCAGTACTTC
CDR3 protein: CASSLGQGTYEQYF

J gene: TRBJ2-2
clone size: once
D gene: TRBD1
V gene: TRBV24-1
CDR3 DNA: TGTGCCACCAGTGAACTGACAGGGGGCGGAGGCACCGGGGAGCTGTTTTTT
CDR3 protein: CATSELTGGGGTGELFF

J gene: TRBJ2-6
clone size: .
D gene: .
V gene: TRBV9
CDR3 DNA: TGTGCCAGCAGCACCCAAACGCCGACAGCTTCCCCCTCTGGGGCCAACGTCCTGACTTTC
CDR3 protein: CASSTQTPTASPSGANVLTF

J gene: TRBJ1-2
clone size: .
D gene: .
V gene: TRBV12-3/TRBV12-4
CDR3 DNA: TGTGCCAGCAGGAGGGAGACTAACTATGGCTACACCTTC
CDR3 protein: CASRRETNYGYTF

J gene: TRBJ1-3
clone size: once
D gene: TRBD1
V gene: TRBV9
CDR3 DNA: TGTGCCAGCAGCGTCACAGGGGTCTCTGGAAACACCATATATTTT
CDR3 protein: CASSVTGVSGNTIYF

J gene: TRBJ1-1
clone size: .
D gene: TRBD1
V gene: TRBV30
CDR3 DNA: TGTGCCTGGCAGGACAGGGTCACTGAAGCTTTCTTT
CDR3 protein: CAWQDRVTEAFF

J gene: TRBJ1-4
clone size: .
D gene: TRBD1
V gene: TRBV7-2
CDR3 DNA: TGTGCCAGCAGCTTAAGTAGGGGGCGTAATGAAAAACTGTTTTTT
CDR3 protein: CASSLSRGRNEKLFF

J gene: TRBJ1-6
clone size: .
D gene: .
V gene: TRBV6-5
CDR3 DNA: TGTGCCAGCAGGTCTACTATAAATTCACCCCTCCACTTT
CDR3 protein: CASRSTINSPLHF

J gene: TRBJ2-5
clone size: once
D gene: .
V gene: TRBV27
CDR3 DNA: TGTGCCAGCAGTGGCGGGGTTGGGACCCAGTACTTC
CDR3 protein: CASSGGVGTQYF

J gene: TRBJ1-2
clone size: .
D gene: TRBD1
V gene: TRBV19
CDR3 DNA: TGTGCCAGTAGTAAAGGGGGCTCAAACTATGGCTACACCTTC
CDR3 protein: CASSKGGSNYGYTF

J gene: TRBJ1-1
clone size: .
D gene: .
V gene: TRBV30
CDR3 DNA: TGTGCCTGGGGACGGAGTAGGAACACTGAAGCTTTCTTT
CDR3 protein: CAWGRSRNTEAFF

J gene: TRBJ1-6
clone size: .
D gene: .
V gene: TRBV6-1
CDR3 DNA: TGTGCCAGCAGTGAAGACAGGGCGAGATCACCCCTCCACTTT
CDR3 protein: CASSEDRARSPLHF

J gene: TRBJ2-3
clone size: .
D gene: .
V gene: TRBV9
CDR3 DNA: TGTGCCAGCAGCGTAGCACTCGCGGGGGCTGCCACAGATACGCAGTATTTT
CDR3 protein: CASSVALAGAATDTQYF

J gene: TRBJ2-7
clone size: .
D gene: TRBD2
V gene: TRBV5-5
CDR3 DNA: TGTGCCAGCAGCCCGGGACTAGCGGAGAGCTCCTACGAGCAGTACTTC
CDR3 protein: CASSPGLAESSYEQYF

J gene: TRBJ1-6
clone size: .
D gene: .
V gene: TRBV4-3
CDR3 DNA: TGCGCCAGCAGCCAAGACTATCGTATTCAATATAATTCACCCCTCCACTTT
CDR3 protein: CASSQDYRIQYNSPLHF

J gene: TRBJ2-7
clone size: .
D gene: TRBD1
V gene: TRBV4-1
CDR3 DNA: TGCGCCAGCAGCCAATACCCAGGGGGCTACGAGCAGTACTTC
CDR3 protein: CASSQYPGGYEQYF

J gene: TRBJ2-7
clone size: once
D gene: TRBD1
V gene: TRBV2
CDR3 DNA: TGTGCCAGCAGGGACAGGGTTACCTACGAGCAGTACTTC
CDR3 protein: CASRDRVTYEQYF

J gene: TRBJ1-3
clone size: .
D gene: .
V gene: TRBV7-2
CDR3 DNA: TGTGCCAGCAGCCGGAGGGCCTCTGGAAACACCATATATTTT
CDR3 protein: CASSRRASGNTIYF

J gene: TRBJ2-1
clone size: once
D gene: TRBD2
V gene: TRBV4-3
CDR3 DNA: TGCGCCAGCAGCCAAGAAGCATTTGCGGGGGGGCCTAGTGAGCAGTTCTTC
CDR3 protein: CASSQEAFAGGPSEQFF

J gene: TRBJ1-3
clone size: .
D gene: TRBD1
V gene: TRBV7-9
CDR3 DNA: TGTGCCAGCAGCTTAGCGGGACAGGGGGTGAACACCATATATTTT
CDR3 protein: CASSLAGQGVNTIYF

J gene: TRBJ2-3
clone size: .
D gene: .
V gene: TRBV5-1
CDR3 DNA: TGCGCCAGCAGCTTGGAAGGGGGGGCCGGAGATACGCAGTATTTT
CDR3 protein: CASSLEGGAGDTQYF

J gene: TRBJ1-2
clone size: .
D gene: .
V gene: TRBV28
CDR3 DNA: TGTGCCAGCAGTTCCGGGACTGCTTCTTTCTATGGCTACACCTTC
CDR3 protein: CASSSGTASFYGYTF

J gene: TRBJ2-7
clone size: .
D gene: TRBD2
V gene: TRBV6-1
CDR3 DNA: TGTGCCAGCAGTGGCCCCAACCTAGCGGGGGGGCTCGAGCAGTACTTC
CDR3 protein: CASSGPNLAGGLEQYF

J gene: TRBJ2-1
clone size: .
D gene: .
V gene: TRBV5-5
CDR3 DNA: TGTGCCAGCAGCTTGGCCTTCAGGGGAATCTCCTACAATGAGCAGTTCTTC
CDR3 protein: CASSLAFRGISYNEQFF

J gene: TRBJ2-2
clone size: once
D gene: TRBD1
V gene: TRBV27
CDR3 DNA: TGTGCCAGCAGTTGGGGACAGAGTAACACCGGGGAGCTGTTTTTT
CDR3 protein: CASSWGQSNTGELFF

J gene: TRBJ1-4
clone size: .
D gene: .
V gene: TRBV28
CDR3 DNA: TGTGCCAGCAGTTTACCTGGCCAGGGGTTTAATGAAAAACTGTTTTTT
CDR3 protein: CASSLPGQGFNEKLFF

J gene: TRBJ1-5
clone size: .
D gene: .
V gene: TRBV4-1
CDR3 DNA: TGCGCCAGCAGCCAAAGGGACATCCTTAATCAGCCCCAGCATTTT
CDR3 protein: CASSQRDILNQPQHF

J gene: TRBJ2-7
clone size: once
D gene: .
V gene: TRBV19
CDR3 DNA: TGTGCCAGTAGTATATCCGGGTTCCTCTACGAGCAGTACTTC
CDR3 protein: CASSISGFLYEQYF

J gene: TRBJ2-3
clone size: .
D gene: TRBD2
V gene: TRBV5-1
CDR3 DNA: TGCGCCAGCAGCTTTAGCGGGGGGGCCGGGGATACGCAGTATTTT
CDR3 protein: CASSFSGGAGDTQYF

J gene: TRBJ2-5
clone size: .
D gene: TRBD1
V gene: TRBV7-8
CDR3 DNA: TGTGCCAGCAGCTTTTCGGGACAGGGCCAAGAGACCCAGTACTTC
CDR3 protein: CASSFSGQGQETQYF

J gene: TRBJ1-2
clone size: .
D gene: TRBD1
V gene: TRBV19
CDR3 DNA: TGTGCCAGTAGCAACAGGGGTGGGGATGGCTACACCTTC
CDR3 protein: CASSNRGGDGYTF